This T cell receptor (beta chain) was retrieved from a study of cytomegalovirus exposure and HLA in healthy donors. Vbeta (60) and Jbeta (13) primers were used in the PCR. Clones were read by immunoSEQ multiplex PCR, and TCRdb kept only the in-frame ones, dropping some. The sample consists of about 150,000 clones, nearly 80% of them appearing once. Trimming removed 5 bases at V and 1 base at J, with 5 bases between. The CDR3 totals 13 residues. Germline-derived CDR1 and CDR2 are LNHDA and SQIVND (reference sequence). This receptor was identified in a man in his thirties or forties in good health and CMV-seropositive. V usage is TRBV19 and J usage is TRBJ1-4; D might be TRBD1 (5 bases). The sample comprised PBMCs. CDR3 residues: CASSQGTNEKLFF. CDR3 bases: TGTGCCAGTAGTCAGGGAACTAATGAAAAACTGTTTTTT.